This T cell receptor (beta chain) was captured in a study of T cell repertoires in aging, cancer and after chemotherapy (dated by TCRdb to about 2019). For context, the study as a whole: Donors were distributed across six age groups ranging from 30 or younger to 70 or older, with at least three individuals included per group. Several million TCR reads were contained in the full dataset. A cohort of 220 or so cancer patients (approximately 90 with hematological and 124 with solid cancers) was assembled, and around 100 healthy donors were included as a reference group. Peripheral blood TCR beta repertoires from healthy donors and cancer patients were profiled to examine immunoaging and T cell reconstitution after chemotherapy. Control TCR repertoires from healthy donors were recorded across several months to years, and re-sampling revealed clear clonal overlap. Results the study describes overall, beyond this receptor: Untreated patients with hematological or solid cancers showed significantly lower blood TCR diversity and higher clonality than age-matched healthy donors. According to the authors, the repertoire data do not permit conclusions about immunological memory after chemotherapy. In both cancer cohorts, the median generation probability rose over the chemotherapy interval, which suggests that the repertoire was reconstituted through rebound thymic output. In healthy donors, the decline in TCR diversity with age was mainly due to loss of richness, whereas in cancer patients loss of evenness also played a role.

Multiplex touch-down PCR with a mixed TRB-A/B primer pool was used to amplify rearranged TRB sequences covering the V, D and J segments. Illumina adapters and sample indices were attached to the amplicons in two consecutive PCR reactions using Phusion HS II polymerase. Amplicons were gel-purified with the NucleoSpin Gel and PCR Clean-up kit, then checked with Qubit and an Agilent 2100 Bioanalyzer. Sequencing of libraries was carried out on an Illumina MiSeq in 600-cycle, single-indexed, paired-end runs. In the authors' own workflow: Processing of the TRB sequences was carried out with MiXCR versions 2.12 and 3.0.5. Each unique CDR3 nucleotide sequence was treated as one clone, and only productive sequences with two or more reads were kept. The repertoire metrics were Shannon diversity, evenness, clonality (calculated as one minus evenness), and diversity profiles parameterized by alpha from 0 to 5. The IGoR algorithm was used to compute generation probabilities of clones in paired pre- and post-chemotherapy samples. The raw public data were reprocessed by TCRdb itself: fastp quality trimming at Q25, MiXCR clonotype calling, in-frame beta chains only. All rows with the same CDR3 protein become a single entry with the most common DNA and genes. Clone size and V and J calls follow TCRdb, not the original study. The sample yields thousands of distinct CDR3 sequences; roughly 24% were counted once. 15% to 20% of the sample is in the top ten clones.

Genomic DNA extracted from peripheral blood, rather than sorted cells or RNA, was used as the source for amplification of TCR beta rearrangements. This clonotype is regarded as medium-sized (0.01 to 0.1%). Its antigen has not been determined. No much larger clonotype is one base removed from it; base qualities were not supplied. Based on the germline V gene (reference sequence), the CDR1 and CDR2 sequences are SGHNT and YYREEE. The junction shows trimming of 0 bases on V and 4 bases on J, and the gene matches do not reach 6 bases of it. Reading from cysteine to phenylalanine, the CDR3 counts 16 amino acids. Left in the record is the CDR3 DNA by itself, 48 bases read in frame from the first base.

Sequenced: blood. Here the chain combines TRBV5-4 and TRBJ2-2, with 7 middle bases fitting TRBD1. This TCR was sampled from a human donor in good health. The DNA is TGTGCCAGCAGCTTGGTTGGGACAGTCATCACCGGGGAGCTGTTTTTT. The translation is CASSLVGTVITGELFF. The CDR3, completed at both ends by the reference TRBV5-4 and TRBJ2-2 genes, gives the full variable domain ETGVTQSPTHLIKTRGQQVTLRCSSQSGHNTVSWYQQALGQGPQFIFQYYREEENGRGNFPPRFSGLQFPNYSSELNVNALELDDSALYLCASSLVGTVITGELFFGEGSRLTVL.